The rows below give T cell receptor beta chains drawn from one sample of a study of post-analysis software for immune sequencing data. TCRdb re-analysed the PCR reads in MiXCR, keeping a single row per CDR3 protein. Of some 260,000 distinct CDR3 sequences in the sample, just over 35% were seen once. The sequenced sample was blood. The receptors stem from a girl aged 10 to 17 with multiple sclerosis. CDR3s leave out the opening cysteine and the closing phenylalanine or tryptophan.

>TRBV6-2/TRBV6-3|TRBJ1-1|13
ASSYGGVSDTEAF
>TRBV12-3/TRBV12-4|TRBJ1-1|13
ASNQSTGKSTEAF
>TRBV19|TRBJ2-7|14
ASSTPLGSVSYEQY
>TRBV2|TRBJ1-1|13
ASSRHGVGGTEAF
>TRBV29-1|TRBJ1-2|11
SVEEGENYGYT
>TRBV14|TRBJ2-5|13
ASSQARSLQETQY
>TRBV5-1|TRBJ2-7|11
ASRLGGSYEQY
>TRBV29-1|TRBJ1-2|15
SVESRPGTGVSYGYT
>TRBV28|TRBJ2-3|14
ASSFSGGGHTDTQY
>TRBV7-2|TRBJ1-5|11
ASSLGTNQPQH
>TRBV24-1|TRBJ2-3|12
ATSGLGGTDTQY
>TRBV18|TRBJ1-2|11
ASSQGQGGGYT
>TRBV5-1|TRBJ2-7|12
ASSSAGGYYEQY
>TRBV7-9|TRBJ2-7|11
ASSLGARYEQY
>TRBV2|TRBJ2-3|10
ASSPVGDTQY
>TRBV5-1|TRBJ1-1|15
ASSLAEGGVTNTEAF
>TRBV11-2|TRBJ2-7|13
ASSSFGNREYEQY
>TRBV6-5|TRBJ1-3|14
ASSYSKPASGNTIY
>TRBV6-1|TRBJ2-7|12
ASRPGPKPYEQY
>TRBV7-8|TRBJ2-2|14
ASSLKGQATTGELF
>TRBV19|TRBJ2-1|13
ASSIEQGFYNEQF
>TRBV3-1|TRBJ1-1|12
ASSSRGGHTEAF
>TRBV29-1|TRBJ2-5|14
SVEGGQAPMRETQY
>TRBV29-1|TRBJ1-1|11
SAGWGRGTEAF
>TRBV5-1|TRBJ2-5|13
ASSAGTGGWETQY
>TRBV4-2|TRBJ2-7|10
ASSQEAGEQY
>TRBV5-1|TRBJ2-2|12
ASSLNEGTGELF
>TRBV4-1|TRBJ2-7|13
ASSQDLRETYEQY
>TRBV5-1|TRBJ1-2|13
ASSPGTGGNYGYT
>TRBV4-1|TRBJ2-7|13
ASSPSSAGRYEQY
>TRBV29-1|TRBJ2-1|9
SVSGTPYAF
>TRBV5-1|TRBJ2-3|11
ASSLKYADTQY
>TRBV5-1|TRBJ1-1|14
ASSSRWETGNTEAF
>TRBV10-3|TRBJ1-1|12
AISERGQGTEAF
>TRBV7-2|TRBJ2-3|14
ASSLGGTRSTDTQY
>TRBV9|TRBJ2-1|14
ASSVVGAGGGDEQF
>TRBV28|TRBJ2-2|12
ASHRTSNTGELF